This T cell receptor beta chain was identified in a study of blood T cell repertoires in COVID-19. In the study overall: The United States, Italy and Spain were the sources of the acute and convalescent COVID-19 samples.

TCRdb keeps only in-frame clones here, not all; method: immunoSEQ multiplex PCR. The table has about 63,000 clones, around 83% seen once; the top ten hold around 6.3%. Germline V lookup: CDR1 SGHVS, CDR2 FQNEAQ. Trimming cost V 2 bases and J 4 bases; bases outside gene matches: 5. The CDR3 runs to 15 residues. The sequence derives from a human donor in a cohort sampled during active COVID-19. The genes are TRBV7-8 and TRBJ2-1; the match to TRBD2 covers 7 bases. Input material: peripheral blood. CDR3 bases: TGTGCCAGCAGCTTAAGCCGGGAGGTGTACAATGAGCAGTTCTTC. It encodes CASSLSREVYNEQFF.